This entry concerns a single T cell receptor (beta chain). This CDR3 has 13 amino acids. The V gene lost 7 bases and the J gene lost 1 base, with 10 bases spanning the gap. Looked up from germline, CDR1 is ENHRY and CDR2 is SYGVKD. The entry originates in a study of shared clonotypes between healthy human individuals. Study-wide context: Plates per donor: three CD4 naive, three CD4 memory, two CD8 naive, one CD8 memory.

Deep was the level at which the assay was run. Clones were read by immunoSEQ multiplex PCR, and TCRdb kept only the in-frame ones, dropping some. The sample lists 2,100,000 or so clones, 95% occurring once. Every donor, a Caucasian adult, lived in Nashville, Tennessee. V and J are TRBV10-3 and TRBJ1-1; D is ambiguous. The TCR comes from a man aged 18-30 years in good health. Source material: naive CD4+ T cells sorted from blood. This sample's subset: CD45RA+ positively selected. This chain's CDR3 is CAITRSENTEAFF. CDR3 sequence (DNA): TGTGCCATCACCAGAAGTGAGAACACTGAAGCTTTCTTT.